This entry features one TCR beta chain sequence. Libraries were prepared by immunoSEQ multiplex PCR; TCRdb keeps only in-frame clonotypes and omits some of them. The sample consists of about 300,000 clones, about 89% of them appearing once. The study drew participants aged about 18 to 89 years from some 25 US areas. Each participant's cohort was designated according to participant-reported clinical history. The source of the sample is a study of blood T cell repertoires in COVID-19. Study as a whole: Samples taken during acute and convalescent COVID-19 were collected in the United States, Italy and Spain. Sample material is recorded as cDNA or gDNA derived from T cells, B-cell-depleted T cells, or PBMCs.

The TCR sequence derives from a woman in her thirties or forties who had recovered from COVID-19. The specimen was PBMCs or T cells enriched from blood (not recorded which).

In nucleotides, the CDR3 is TGTGCCAGCAGCTACTCAGGACAGTCGCAATACGAGCAGTACTTC. It specifies CASSYSGQSQYEQYF. The J gene is TRBJ2-7, the V gene TRBV7-2; tentative D call: TRBD1 (6 bases). The V end lost 4 bases, the J end lost 4 bases, and 17 bases lay between the germline ends. The CDR3 sequence is 15 residues long. Germline V gives CDR1 SGHTA, CDR2 FQGNSA.